These 4 T cell receptor beta chains came from one sample sequenced in a study of CD8 T cells in ankylosing spondylitis. One entry per CDR3 protein results from TCRdb running MiXCR on the 5' RACE reads. Here the sample spans under 300,000 distinct CDR3 sequences, approximately 20% being singletons. Sequencing input: blood, either unsorted or a sorted T cell fraction (not recorded which). All receptors derive from a male donor with ankylosing spondylitis or in good health (not recorded which).

The genes are TRBV7-3 and TRBJ2-3; D remains ambiguous. This CDR3 is built from 14 residues. The germline CDR1 and CDR2 sequences are SGHTA and FQGTGA. Trimming left V 3 bases short and J 4 bases short, with 11 bases between. CDR3: CASSFGVNADTQYF. The CDR3 DNA sequence: TGTGCCAGCAGCTTTGGGGTTAACGCAGATACGCAGTATTTT.

The chain recombines TRBV6-1 with TRBJ2-2; TRBD1 is a possible D gene (6 bases). CDR3 length: 16 residues. Germline V gene data show CDR1 as MNHNS and CDR2 as SASEGT. V lost 5 bases to trimming and J lost 2 bases, with 15 bases between them. The CDR3 here is CASSHSGTQNTGELFF. The DNA of the CDR3 is TGTGCCAGCAGTCATTCCGGGACACAAAACACCGGGGAGCTGTTTTTT.

This CDR3 reads CASSSIVQGAKSSYNEQFF. DNA for the CDR3: TGTGCCAGCAGCTCGATCGTACAGGGGGCCAAGAGCTCCTACAATGAGCAGTTCTTC. The rearrangement links TRBV28 to TRBJ2-1; 9 bases agree with TRBD1. The CDR3 length is 19 residues. With V trimmed by 6 bases and J by 0 bases, 15 bases remained unmatched. Looked up from germline, CDR1 is MDHEN and CDR2 is SYDVKM. The whole variable domain, filled in from reference TRBV28 and TRBJ2-1, reads DVKVTQSSRYLVKRTGEKVFLECVQDMDHENMFWYRQDPGLGLRLIYFSYDVKMKEKGDIPEGYSVSREKKERFSLILESASTNQTSMYLCASSSIVQGAKSSYNEQFFGPGTRLTVL.

J is TRBJ1-1 and V is TRBV6-1; D remains unclear. V was clipped by 5 bases and J by 1 base, with 11 bases between them. The CDR3 totals 14 residues. Germline CDR1 MNHNS, CDR2 SASEGT. The CDR3 is CASSPEWENTEAFF. In nucleotides, the CDR3 is TGTGCCAGCAGTCCAGAATGGGAGAACACTGAAGCTTTCTTT.